These T cell receptor beta chains were read from a single sample in a study of molecular identifiers for immune sequencing clone quantification. MiXCR, run by TCRdb on the PCR reads, gives a single entry per CDR3 protein. This table has around 480,000 distinct CDR3 sequences, 25% appearing once. The sample comprised naive CD8+ T cells from blood, with Jurkat cell RNA spiked in. All receptors derive from a human donor in good health. Some libraries in this study had Jurkat cell RNA spiked in. CDR3s include the opening cysteine and the closing phenylalanine or tryptophan. A D gene is named only where the DNA matches it firmly. Size is stated for part of the rows, as once, few or many counts, or as a class when the clone is expanded.

j_call clone_size d_call v_call cdr3_nt cdr3_aa
TRBJ2-7 many NA TRBV29-1 TGCAGCGTTGTCCGGCAGGGTAGCGAGCAGTACTTC CSVVRQGSEQYF
TRBJ1-1 many NA TRBV6-5 TGTGCCAGCAGTTACGCCGGGCCTAACACTGAAGCTTTCTTT CASSYAGPNTEAFF
TRBJ2-7 many NA TRBV7-9 TGTGCCAGCAGCAACGCGCAGAGATTCTCCTACGAGCAGTACTTC CASSNAQRFSYEQYF
TRBJ1-6 few NA TRBV27 TGTGCCAGCGGGAAACTTGGCTCCTATAATTCACCCCTCCACTTT CASGKLGSYNSPLHF
TRBJ2-7 NA TRBD2 TRBV4-3 TGCGCCAGCAGCCAAGCCCCAAACCTAGGACTAGCGGGAGTTGAGCAGTACTTC CASSQAPNLGLAGVEQYF
TRBJ1-2 NA TRBD1 TRBV7-9 TGTGCCAGCAGCTTAGCAGGGGGCGTCTATGGCTACACCTTC CASSLAGGVYGYTF
TRBJ2-3 many NA TRBV2 TGTGCCAGCAAGGGGTCGGACAGCACAGATACGCAGTATTTT CASKGSDSTDTQYF
TRBJ2-5 few NA TRBV19 TGTGCCAGTAGTCCCCTTGGGTCGGAGGAGACCCAGTACTTC CASSPLGSEETQYF
TRBJ2-1 few TRBD2 TRBV12-3/TRBV12-4 TGTGCCAGCAGTTCTGCGGGACTACAGTTCTTC CASSSAGLQFF
TRBJ1-1 NA NA TRBV7-9 TGTGCCAGCAGCCCGGACGGTGTTAACACTGAAGCTTTCTTT CASSPDGVNTEAFF
TRBJ2-5 many TRBD1 TRBV12-3/TRBV12-4 TGTGCCAGCAGTTTTTGGACAGGGGAGACCCAGTACTTC CASSFWTGETQYF